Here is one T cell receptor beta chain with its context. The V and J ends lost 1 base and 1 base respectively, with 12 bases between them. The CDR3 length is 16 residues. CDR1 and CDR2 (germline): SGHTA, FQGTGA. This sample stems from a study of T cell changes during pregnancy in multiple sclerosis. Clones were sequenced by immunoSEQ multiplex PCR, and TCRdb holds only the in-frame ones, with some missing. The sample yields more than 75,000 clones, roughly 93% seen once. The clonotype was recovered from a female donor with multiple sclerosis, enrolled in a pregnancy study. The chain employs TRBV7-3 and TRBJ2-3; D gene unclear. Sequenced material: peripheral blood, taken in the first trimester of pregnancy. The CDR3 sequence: CASSLRPSQGTDTQYF. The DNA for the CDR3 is TGTGCCAGCAGCTTAAGGCCCAGCCAGGGCACAGATACGCAGTATTTT.